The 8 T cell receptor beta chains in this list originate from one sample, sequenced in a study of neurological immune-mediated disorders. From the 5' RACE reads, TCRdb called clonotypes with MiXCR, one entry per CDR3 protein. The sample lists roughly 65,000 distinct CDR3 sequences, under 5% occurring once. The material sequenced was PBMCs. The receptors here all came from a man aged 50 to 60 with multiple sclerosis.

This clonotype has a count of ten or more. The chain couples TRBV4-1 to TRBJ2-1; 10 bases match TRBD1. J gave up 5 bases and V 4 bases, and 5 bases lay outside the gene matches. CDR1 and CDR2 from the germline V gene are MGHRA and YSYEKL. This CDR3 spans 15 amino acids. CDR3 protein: CASSRIGTGDNEQFF. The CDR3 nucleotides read TGCGCCAGCAGCCGTATCGGGACAGGGGACAATGAGCAGTTCTTC.

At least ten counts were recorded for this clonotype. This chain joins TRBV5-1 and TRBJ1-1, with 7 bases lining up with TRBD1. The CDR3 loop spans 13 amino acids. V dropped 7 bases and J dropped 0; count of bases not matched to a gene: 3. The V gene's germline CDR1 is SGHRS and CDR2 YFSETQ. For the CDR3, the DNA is TGCGCCAGCGGGGGACAGATGAACACTGAAGCTTTCTTT. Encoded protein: CASGGQMNTEAFF. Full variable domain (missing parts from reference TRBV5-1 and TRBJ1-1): KAGVTQTPRYLIKTRGQQVTLSCSPISGHRSVSWYQQTPGQGLQFLFEYFSETQRNKGNFPGRFSGRQFSNSRSEMNVSTLELGDSALYLCASGGQMNTEAFFGQGTRLTVV.

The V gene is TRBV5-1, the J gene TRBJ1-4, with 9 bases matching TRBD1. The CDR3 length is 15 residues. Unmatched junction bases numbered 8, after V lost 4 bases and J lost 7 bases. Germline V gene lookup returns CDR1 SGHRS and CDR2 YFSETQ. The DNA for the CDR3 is TGCGCCAGCAGCCTCGGACAGGGGCAGGGTGAAAAACTGTTTTTT. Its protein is CASSLGQGQGEKLFF. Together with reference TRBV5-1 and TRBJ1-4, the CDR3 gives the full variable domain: KAGVTQTPRYLIKTRGQQVTLSCSPISGHRSVSWYQQTPGQGLQFLFEYFSETQRNKGNFPGRFSGRQFSNSRSEMNVSTLELGDSALYLCASSLGQGQGEKLFFGSGTQLSVL.

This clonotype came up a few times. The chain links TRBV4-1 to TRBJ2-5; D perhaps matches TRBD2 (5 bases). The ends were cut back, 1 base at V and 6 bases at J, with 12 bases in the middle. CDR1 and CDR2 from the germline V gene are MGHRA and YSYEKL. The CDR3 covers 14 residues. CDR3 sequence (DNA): TGCGCCAGCAGCCAAGCGGGGATGCAGAAGACCCAGTACTTC. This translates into CASSQAGMQKTQYF.

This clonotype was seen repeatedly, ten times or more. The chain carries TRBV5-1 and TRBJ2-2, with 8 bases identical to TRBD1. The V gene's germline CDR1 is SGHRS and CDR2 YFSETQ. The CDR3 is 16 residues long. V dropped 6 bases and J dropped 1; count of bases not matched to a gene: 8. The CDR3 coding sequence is TGCGCCAGCACCACCTCCGGACAGGGGAACACCGGGGAGCTGTTTTTT. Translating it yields CASTTSGQGNTGELFF.

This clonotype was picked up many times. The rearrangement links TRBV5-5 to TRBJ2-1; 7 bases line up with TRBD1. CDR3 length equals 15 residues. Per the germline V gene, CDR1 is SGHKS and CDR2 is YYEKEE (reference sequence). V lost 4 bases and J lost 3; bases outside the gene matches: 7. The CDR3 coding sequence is TGTGCCAGCAGCACTGGACAGGAGATCTACAATGAGCAGTTCTTC. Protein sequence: CASSTGQEIYNEQFF.

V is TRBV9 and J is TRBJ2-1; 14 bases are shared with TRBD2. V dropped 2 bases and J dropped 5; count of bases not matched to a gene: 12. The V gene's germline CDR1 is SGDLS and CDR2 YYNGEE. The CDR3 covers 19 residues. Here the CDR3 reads CASSVSQGTSGRRDNEQFF. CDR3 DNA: TGTGCCAGCAGCGTTAGTCAAGGGACTAGCGGGAGAAGGGACAATGAGCAGTTCTTC.

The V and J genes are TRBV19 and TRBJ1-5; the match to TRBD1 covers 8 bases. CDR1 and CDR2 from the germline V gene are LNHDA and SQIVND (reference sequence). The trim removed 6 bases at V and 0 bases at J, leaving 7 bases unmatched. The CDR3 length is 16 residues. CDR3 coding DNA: TGTGCCAGTAGCTCCGGGACAGGTCATAGCAATCAGCCCCAGCATTTT. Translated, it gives CASSSGTGHSNQPQHF.